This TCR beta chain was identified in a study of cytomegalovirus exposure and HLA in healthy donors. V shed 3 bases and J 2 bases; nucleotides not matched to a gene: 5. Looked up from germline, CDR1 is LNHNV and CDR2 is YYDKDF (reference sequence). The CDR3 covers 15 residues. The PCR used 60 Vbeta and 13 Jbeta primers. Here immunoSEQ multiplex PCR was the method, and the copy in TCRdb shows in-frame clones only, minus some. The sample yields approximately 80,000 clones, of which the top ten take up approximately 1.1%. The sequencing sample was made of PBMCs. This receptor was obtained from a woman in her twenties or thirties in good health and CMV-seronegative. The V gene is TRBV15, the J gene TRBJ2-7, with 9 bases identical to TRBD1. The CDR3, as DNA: TGTGCCACCAGCAGTAGGACAGGGGACACCTACGAGCAGTACTTC. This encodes CATSSRTGDTYEQYF.